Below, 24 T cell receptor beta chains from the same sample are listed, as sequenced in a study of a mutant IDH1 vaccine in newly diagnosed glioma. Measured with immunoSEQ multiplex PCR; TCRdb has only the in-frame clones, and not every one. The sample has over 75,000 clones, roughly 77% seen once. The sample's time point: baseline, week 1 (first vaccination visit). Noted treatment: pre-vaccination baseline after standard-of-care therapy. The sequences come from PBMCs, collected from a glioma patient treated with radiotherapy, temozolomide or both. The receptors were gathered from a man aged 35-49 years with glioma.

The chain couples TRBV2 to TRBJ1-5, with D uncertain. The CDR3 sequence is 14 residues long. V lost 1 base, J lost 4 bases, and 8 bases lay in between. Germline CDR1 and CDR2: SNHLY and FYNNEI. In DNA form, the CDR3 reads TGTGCCAGCAGTGAAGAACTGTTGAATCAGCCCCAGCATTTT. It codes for CASSEELLNQPQHF. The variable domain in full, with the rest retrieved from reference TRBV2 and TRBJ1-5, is EPEVTQTPSHQVTQMGQEVILRCVPISNHLYFYWYRQILGQKVEFLVSFYNNEISEKSEIFDDQFSVERPDGSNFTLKIRSTKLEDSAMYFCASSEELLNQPQHFGDGTRLSIL.

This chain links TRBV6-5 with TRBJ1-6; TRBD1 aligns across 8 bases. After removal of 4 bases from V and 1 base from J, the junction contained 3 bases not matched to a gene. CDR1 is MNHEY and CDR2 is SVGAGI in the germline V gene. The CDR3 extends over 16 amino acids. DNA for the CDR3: TGTGCCAGCAGTTGGACAGGGAAGTCCTATAATTCACCCCTCCACTTT. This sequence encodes CASSWTGKSYNSPLHF.

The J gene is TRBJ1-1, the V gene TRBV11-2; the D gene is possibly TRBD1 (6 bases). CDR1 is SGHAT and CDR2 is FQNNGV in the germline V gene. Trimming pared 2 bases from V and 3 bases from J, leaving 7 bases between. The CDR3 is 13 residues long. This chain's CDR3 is CASSLSGDTEAFF. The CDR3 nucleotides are TGTGCCAGCAGCTTATCAGGGGACACTGAAGCTTTCTTT.

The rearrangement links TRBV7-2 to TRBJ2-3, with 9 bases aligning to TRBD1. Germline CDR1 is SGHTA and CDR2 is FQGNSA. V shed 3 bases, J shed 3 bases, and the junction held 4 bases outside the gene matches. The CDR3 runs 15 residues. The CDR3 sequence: CASSLGTGLTDTQYF. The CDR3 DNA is TGTGCCAGCAGCTTGGGGACAGGGCTGACAGATACGCAGTATTTT.

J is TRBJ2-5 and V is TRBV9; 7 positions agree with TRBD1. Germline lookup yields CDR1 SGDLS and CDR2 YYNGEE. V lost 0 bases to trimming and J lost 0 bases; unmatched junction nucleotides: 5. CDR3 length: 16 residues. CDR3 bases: TGTGCCAGCAGCGTAGGGGGGACAGCTAACCAAGAGACCCAGTACTTC. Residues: CASSVGGTANQETQYF.

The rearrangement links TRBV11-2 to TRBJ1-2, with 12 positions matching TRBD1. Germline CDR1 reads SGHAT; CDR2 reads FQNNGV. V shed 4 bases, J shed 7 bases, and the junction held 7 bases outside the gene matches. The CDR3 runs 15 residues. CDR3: CASSSPGQGASGYTF. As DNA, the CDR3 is TGTGCCAGCAGCTCGCCGGGACAGGGGGCGTCTGGCTACACCTTC.

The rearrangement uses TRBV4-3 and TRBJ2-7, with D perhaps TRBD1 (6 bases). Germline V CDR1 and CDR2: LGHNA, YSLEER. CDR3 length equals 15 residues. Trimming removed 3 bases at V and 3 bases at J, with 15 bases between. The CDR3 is CASSHSGRGNYEQYF. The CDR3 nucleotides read TGCGCCAGCAGCCACAGCGGCAGGGGAAACTACGAGCAGTACTTC.

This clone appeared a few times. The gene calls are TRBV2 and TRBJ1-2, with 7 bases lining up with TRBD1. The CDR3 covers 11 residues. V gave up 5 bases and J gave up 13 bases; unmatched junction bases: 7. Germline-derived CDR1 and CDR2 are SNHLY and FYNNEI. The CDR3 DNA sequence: TGTGCCAGCAGTCGGACAGGACTTCTCACCTTC. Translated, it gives CASSRTGLLTF.

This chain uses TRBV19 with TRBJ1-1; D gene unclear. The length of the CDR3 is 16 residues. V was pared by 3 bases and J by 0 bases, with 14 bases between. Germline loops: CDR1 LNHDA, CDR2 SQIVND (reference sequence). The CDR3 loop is CASSIRAPPLNTEAFF. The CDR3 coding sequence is TGTGCCAGTAGTATTCGGGCCCCCCCCCTGAACACTGAAGCTTTCTTT.

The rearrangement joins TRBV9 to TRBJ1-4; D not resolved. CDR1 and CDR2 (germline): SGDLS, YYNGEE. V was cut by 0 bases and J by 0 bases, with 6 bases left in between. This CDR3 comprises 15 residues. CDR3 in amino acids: CASSVDHSTNEKLFF. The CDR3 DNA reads TGTGCCAGCAGCGTAGATCATTCAACTAATGAAAAACTGTTTTTT.

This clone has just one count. The CDR3 protein is CASSLHGTVGEQYF. The CDR3 nucleotides are TGTGCCAGCAGCCTACATGGGACAGTAGGGGAGCAGTACTTC. The rearrangement joins TRBV7-2 to TRBJ2-7; 7 positions agree with TRBD1. This CDR3 is built from 14 residues. Looked up from germline, CDR1 is SGHTA and CDR2 is FQGNSA. The V and J ends lost 5 bases and 7 bases, in that order; junction bases with no gene match: 11.

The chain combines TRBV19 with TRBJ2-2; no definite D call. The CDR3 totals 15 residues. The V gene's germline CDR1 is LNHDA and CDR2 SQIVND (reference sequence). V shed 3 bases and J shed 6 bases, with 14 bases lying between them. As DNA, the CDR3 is TGTGCCAGTAGTATTTACCCGCTTACCCCCGGGGAGCTGTTTTTT. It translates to CASSIYPLTPGELFF.

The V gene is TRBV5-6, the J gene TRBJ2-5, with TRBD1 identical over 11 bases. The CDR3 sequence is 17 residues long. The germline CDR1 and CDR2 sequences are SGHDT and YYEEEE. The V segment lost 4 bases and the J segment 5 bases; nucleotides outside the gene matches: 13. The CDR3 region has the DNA TGTGCCAGCAGCGTATATCGGGACAGGGGGAAGGTTGAGACCCAGTACTTC. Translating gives CASSVYRDRGKVETQYF.

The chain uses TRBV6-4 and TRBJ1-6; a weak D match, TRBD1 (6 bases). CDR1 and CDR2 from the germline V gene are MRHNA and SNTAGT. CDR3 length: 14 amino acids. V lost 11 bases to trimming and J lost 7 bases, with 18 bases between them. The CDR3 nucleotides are TGTGCCTCGGGGCAGGGGTCTAGGAATTCACCCCTCCACTTT. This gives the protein CASGQGSRNSPLHF.

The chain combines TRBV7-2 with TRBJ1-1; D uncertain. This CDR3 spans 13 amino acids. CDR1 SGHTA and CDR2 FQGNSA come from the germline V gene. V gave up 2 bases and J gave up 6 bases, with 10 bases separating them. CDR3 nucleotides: TGTGCCAGCAGCTTACGCTCCCGGGCTGAAGCTTTCTTT. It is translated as CASSLRSRAEAFF.

The CDR3 nucleotides are TGTGCCAGCAGCTTAGCGGGGGGGGAGCAGTTCTTC. Translated: CASSLAGGEQFF. The chain joins TRBV7-2 to TRBJ2-1, with 7 bases identical to TRBD2. After removal of 0 bases from V and 10 bases from J, the junction contained 0 bases not matched to a gene. CDR1 is SGHTA, CDR2 FQGNSA, per germline. This CDR3 spans 12 amino acids.

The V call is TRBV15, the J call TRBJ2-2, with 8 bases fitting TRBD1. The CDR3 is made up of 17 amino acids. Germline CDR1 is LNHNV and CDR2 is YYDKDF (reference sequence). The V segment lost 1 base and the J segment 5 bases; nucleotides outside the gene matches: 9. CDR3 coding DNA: TGTGCCACCAGCAGAGCTCAGGGGGCCAGGGAAACCGGGGAGCTGTTTTTT. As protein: CATSRAQGARETGELFF.

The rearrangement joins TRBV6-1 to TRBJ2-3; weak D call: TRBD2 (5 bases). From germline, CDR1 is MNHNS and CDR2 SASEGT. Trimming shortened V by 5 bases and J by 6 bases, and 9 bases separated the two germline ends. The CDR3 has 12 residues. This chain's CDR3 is CASSTRMDTQYF. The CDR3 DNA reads TGTGCCAGCAGTACTAGGATGGATACGCAGTATTTT.

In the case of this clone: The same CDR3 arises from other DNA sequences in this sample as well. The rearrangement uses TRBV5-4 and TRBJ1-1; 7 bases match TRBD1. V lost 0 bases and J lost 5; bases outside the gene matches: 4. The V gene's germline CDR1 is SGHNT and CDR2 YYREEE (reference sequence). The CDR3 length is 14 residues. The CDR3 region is CASSLGQGVTEAFF. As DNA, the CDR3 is TGTGCCAGCAGCTTGGGACAGGGAGTGACTGAAGCTTTCTTT. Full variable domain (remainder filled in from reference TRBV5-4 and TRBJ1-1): ETGVTQSPTHLIKTRGQQVTLRCSSQSGHNTVSWYQQALGQGPQFIFQYYREEENGRGNFPPRFSGLQFPNYSSELNVNALELDDSALYLCASSLGQGVTEAFFGQGTRLTVV.

The CDR3 DNA follows: TGTGCCAGCAGCTTGGCAGGGGATCTTGCAACTAATGAAAAACTGTTTTTT. Amino acids: CASSLAGDLATNEKLFF. The J gene is TRBJ1-4, the V gene TRBV5-6; D is possibly TRBD1 (6 bases). V was pared by 0 bases and J by 0 bases, with 12 bases between. CDR1 and CDR2 (germline): SGHDT, YYEEEE. The CDR3 covers 17 residues.

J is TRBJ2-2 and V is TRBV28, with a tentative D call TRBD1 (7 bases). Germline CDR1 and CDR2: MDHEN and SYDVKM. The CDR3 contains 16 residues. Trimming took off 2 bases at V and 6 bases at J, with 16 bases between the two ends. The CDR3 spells CASSLGGQGVAGELFF. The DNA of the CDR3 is TGTGCCAGCAGTTTAGGGGGGCAGGGGGTCGCCGGGGAGCTGTTTTTT.

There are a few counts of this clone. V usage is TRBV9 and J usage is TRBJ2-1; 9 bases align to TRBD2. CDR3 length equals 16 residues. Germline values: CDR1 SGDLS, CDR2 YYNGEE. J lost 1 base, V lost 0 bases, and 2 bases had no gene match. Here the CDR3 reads CASSVVTSGSYNEQFF. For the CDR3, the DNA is TGTGCCAGCAGCGTAGTGACTAGCGGATCCTACAATGAGCAGTTCTTC.

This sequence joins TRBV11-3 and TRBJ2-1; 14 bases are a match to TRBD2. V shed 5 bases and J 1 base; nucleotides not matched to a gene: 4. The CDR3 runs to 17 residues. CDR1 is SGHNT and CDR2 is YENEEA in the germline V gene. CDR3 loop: CASSKGLAGESYNEQFF. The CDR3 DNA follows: TGTGCCAGCAGCAAGGGACTAGCGGGGGAATCCTACAATGAGCAGTTCTTC.

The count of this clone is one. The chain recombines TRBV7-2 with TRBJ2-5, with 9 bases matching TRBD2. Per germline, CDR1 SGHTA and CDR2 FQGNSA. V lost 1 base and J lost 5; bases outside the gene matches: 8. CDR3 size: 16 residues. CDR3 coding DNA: TGTGCCAGCAGCTTAGGGCGGCGGGGGGGCTCTGAGACCCAGTACTTC. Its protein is CASSLGRRGGSETQYF.